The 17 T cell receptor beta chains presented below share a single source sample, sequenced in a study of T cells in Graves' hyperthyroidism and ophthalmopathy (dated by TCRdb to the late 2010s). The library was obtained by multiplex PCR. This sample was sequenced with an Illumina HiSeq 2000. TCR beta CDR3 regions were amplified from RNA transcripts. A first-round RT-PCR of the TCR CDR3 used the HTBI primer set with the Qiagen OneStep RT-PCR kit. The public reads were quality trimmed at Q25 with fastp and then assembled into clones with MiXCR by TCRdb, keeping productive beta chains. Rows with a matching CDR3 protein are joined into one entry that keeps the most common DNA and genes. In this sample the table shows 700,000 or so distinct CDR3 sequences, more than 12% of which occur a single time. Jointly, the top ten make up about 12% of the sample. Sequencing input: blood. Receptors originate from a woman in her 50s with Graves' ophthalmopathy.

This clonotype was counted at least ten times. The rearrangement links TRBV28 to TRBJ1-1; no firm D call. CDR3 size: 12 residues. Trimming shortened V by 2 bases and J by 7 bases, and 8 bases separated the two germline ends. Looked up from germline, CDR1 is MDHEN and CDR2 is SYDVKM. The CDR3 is CASSLLAGEAFF. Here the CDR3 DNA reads TGTGCCAGCAGTTTACTTGCCGGTGAAGCTTTCTTT.

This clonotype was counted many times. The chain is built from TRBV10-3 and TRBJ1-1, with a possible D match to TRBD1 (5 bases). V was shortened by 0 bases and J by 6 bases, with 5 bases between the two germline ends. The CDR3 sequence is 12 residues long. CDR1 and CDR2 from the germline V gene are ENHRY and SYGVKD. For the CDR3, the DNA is TGTGCCATCAGTGAGTCGACAGCTGAAGCTTTCTTT. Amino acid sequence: CAISESTAEAFF.

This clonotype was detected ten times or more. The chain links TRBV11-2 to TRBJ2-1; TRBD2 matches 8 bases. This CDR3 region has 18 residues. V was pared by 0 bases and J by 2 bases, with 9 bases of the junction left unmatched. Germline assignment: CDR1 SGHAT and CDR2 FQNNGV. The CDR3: CASSLEPLAGGPYNEQFF. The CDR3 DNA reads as TGTGCCAGCAGCTTAGAACCCCTCGCGGGAGGACCCTACAATGAGCAGTTCTTC.

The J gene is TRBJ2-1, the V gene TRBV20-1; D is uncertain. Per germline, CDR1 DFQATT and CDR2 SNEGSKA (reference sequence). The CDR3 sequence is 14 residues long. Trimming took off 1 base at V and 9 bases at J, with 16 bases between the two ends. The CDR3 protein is CSARAGPTHVEQFF. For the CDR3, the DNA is TGCAGTGCTAGAGCCGGGCCCACCCATGTTGAGCAGTTCTTC.

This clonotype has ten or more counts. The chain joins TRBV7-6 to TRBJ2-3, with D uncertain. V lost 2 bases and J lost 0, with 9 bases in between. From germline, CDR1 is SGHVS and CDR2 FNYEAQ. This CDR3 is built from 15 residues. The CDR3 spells CASSLLYSSTDTQYF. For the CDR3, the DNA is TGTGCCAGCAGCTTATTATACAGTAGCACAGATACGCAGTATTTT. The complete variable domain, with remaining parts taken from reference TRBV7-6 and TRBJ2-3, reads GAGVSQSPRYKVTKRGQDVALRCDPISGHVSLYWYRQALGQGPEFLTYFNYEAQQDKSGLPNDRFSAERPEGSISTLTIQRTEQRDSAMYRCASSLLYSSTDTQYFGPGTRLTVL.

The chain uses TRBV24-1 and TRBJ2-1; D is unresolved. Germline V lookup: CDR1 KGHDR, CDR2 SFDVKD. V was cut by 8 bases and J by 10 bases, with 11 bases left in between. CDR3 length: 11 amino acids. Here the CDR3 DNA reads TGTGCCACCACGTCCGGCTGGGAGCAGTTCTTC. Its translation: CATTSGWEQFF.

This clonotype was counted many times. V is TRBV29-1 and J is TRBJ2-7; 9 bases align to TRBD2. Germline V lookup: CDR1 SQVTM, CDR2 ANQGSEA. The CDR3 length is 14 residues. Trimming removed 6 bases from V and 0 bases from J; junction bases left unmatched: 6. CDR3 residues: CSVEDSGSSYEQYF. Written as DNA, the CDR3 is TGCAGCGTAGAGGATAGCGGGAGCTCCTACGAGCAGTACTTC.

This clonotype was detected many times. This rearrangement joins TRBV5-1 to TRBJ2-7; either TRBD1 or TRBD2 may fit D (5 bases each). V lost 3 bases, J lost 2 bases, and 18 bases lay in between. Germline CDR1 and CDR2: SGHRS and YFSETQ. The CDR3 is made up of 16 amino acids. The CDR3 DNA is TGCGCCAGCAGCTCCCTGGGTAGTCGGGACCCCTACGAGCAGTACTTC. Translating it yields CASSSLGSRDPYEQYF.

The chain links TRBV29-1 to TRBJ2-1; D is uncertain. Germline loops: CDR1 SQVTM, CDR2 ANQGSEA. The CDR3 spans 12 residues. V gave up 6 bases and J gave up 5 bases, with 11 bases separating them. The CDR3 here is CSVAIGNNEQFF. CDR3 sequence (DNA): TGCAGCGTCGCGATTGGTAACAATGAGCAGTTCTTC.

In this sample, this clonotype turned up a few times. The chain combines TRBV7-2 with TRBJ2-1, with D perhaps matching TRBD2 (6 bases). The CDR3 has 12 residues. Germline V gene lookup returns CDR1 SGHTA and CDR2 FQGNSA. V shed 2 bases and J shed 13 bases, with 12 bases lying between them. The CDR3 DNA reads TGTGCCAGCAGCTTAAGGGTTAGCGGACAGTTCTTC. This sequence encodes CASSLRVSGQFF.

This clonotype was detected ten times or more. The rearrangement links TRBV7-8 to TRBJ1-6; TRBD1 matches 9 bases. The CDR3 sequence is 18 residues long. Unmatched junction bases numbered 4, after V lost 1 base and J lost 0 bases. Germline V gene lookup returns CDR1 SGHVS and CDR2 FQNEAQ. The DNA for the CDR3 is TGTGCCAGCAGCTTAGACGGGACAGGGAGCTCCTATAATTCACCCCTCCACTTT. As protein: CASSLDGTGSSYNSPLHF.

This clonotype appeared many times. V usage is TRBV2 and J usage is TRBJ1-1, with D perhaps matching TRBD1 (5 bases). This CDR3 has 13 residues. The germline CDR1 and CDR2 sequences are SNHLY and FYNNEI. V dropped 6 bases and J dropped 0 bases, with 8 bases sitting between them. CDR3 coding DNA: TGTGCCAGCAGGACAGAACTGAACACTGAAGCTTTCTTT. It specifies CASRTELNTEAFF.

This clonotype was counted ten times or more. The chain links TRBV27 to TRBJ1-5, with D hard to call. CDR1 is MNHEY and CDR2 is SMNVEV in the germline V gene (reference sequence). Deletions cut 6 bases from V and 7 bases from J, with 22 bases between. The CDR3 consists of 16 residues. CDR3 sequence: CASSRTGLQTRQPQHF. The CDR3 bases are TGTGCCAGCAGCAGAACTGGGCTCCAAACTCGGCAGCCCCAGCATTTT.

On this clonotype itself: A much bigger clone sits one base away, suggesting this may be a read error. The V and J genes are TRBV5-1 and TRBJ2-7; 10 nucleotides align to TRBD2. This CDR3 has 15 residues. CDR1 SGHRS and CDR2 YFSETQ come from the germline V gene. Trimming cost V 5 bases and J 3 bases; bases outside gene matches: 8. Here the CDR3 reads CASSPSGGGFYEQYF. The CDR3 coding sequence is TGCGCCAGCAGTCCTAGCGGGGGAGGCTTCTACGAGCAGTACTTC.

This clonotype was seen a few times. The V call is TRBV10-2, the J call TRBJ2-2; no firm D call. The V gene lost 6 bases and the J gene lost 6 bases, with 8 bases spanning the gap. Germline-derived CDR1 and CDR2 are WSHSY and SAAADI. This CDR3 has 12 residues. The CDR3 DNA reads TGCGCCAGCAGGGTGGGGTCCGGGGAGCTGTTTTTT. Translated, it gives CASRVGSGELFF.

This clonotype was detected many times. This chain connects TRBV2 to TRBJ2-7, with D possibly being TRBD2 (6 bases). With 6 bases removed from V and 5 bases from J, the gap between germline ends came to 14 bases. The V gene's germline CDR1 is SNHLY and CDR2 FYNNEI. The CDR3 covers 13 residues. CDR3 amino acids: CASSRGLFDEQYF. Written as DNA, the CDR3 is TGTGCCAGCAGCCGCGGACTATTCGACGAGCAGTACTTC.

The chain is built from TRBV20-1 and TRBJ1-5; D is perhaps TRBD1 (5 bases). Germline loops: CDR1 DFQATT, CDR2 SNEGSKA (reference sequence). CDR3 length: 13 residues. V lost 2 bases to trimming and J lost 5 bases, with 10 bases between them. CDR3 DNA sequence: TGCAGTGCTAGAAAGGGGAGAGATCAGCCCCAGCATTTT. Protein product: CSARKGRDQPQHF.